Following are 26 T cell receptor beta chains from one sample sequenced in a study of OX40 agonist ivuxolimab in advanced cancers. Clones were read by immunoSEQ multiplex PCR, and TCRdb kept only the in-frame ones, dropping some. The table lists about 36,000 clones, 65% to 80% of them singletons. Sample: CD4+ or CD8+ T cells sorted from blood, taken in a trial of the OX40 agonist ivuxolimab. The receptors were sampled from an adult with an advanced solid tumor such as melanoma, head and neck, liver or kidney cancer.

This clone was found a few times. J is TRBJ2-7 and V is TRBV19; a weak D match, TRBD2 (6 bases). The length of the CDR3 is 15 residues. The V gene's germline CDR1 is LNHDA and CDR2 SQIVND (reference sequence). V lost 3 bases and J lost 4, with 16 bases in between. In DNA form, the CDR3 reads TGTGCCAGTAGTATGGACGGGACTTACCATTACGAGCAGTACTTC. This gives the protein CASSMDGTYHYEQYF.

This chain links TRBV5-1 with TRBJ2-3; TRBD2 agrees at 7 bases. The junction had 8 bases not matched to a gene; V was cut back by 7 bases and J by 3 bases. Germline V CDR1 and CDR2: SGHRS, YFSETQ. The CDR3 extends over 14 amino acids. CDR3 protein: CASSRRGDTDTQYF. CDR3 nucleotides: TGCGCCAGCTCGAGACGGGGGGATACAGATACGCAGTATTTT.

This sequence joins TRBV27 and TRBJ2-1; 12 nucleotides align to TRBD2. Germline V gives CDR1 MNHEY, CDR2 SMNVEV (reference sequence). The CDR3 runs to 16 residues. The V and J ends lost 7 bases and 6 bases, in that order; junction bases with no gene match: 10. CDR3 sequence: CASILAGGSWGNEQFF. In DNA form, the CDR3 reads TGTGCCAGCATACTAGCGGGGGGATCATGGGGCAATGAGCAGTTCTTC.

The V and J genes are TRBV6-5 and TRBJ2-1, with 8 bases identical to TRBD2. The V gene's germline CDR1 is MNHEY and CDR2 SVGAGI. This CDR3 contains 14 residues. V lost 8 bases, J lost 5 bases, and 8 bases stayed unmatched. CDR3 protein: CASAPAGVNNEQFF. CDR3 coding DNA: TGTGCCAGCGCCCCAGCGGGGGTAAACAATGAGCAGTTCTTC.

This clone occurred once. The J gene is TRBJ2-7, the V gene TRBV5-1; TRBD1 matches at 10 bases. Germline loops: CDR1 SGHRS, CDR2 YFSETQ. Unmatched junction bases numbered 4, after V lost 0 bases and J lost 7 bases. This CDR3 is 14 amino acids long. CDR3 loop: CASSLVGTGEEQYF. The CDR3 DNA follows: TGCGCCAGCAGCTTGGTTGGGACAGGGGAAGAGCAGTACTTC.

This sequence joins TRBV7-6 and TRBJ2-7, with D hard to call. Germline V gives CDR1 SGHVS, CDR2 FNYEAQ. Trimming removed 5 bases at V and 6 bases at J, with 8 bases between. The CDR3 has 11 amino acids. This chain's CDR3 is CASSPGGEQYF. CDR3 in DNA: TGTGCCAGCAGCCCCGGCGGCGAGCAGTACTTC.

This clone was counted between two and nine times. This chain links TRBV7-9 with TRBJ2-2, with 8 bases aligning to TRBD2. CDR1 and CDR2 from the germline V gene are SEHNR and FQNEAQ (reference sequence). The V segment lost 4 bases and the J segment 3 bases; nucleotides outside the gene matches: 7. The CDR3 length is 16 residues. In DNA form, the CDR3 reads TGTGCCAGCAGCTCCCCCGGGAGGGTCGACACCGGGGAGCTGTTTTTT. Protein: CASSSPGRVDTGELFF.

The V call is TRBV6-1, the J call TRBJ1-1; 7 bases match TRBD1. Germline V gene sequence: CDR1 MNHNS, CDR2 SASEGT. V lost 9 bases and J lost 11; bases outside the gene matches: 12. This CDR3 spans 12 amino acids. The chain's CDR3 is CASLVDSRGAFF. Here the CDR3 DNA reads TGTGCCAGTCTTGTGGATTCCAGGGGGGCTTTCTTT.

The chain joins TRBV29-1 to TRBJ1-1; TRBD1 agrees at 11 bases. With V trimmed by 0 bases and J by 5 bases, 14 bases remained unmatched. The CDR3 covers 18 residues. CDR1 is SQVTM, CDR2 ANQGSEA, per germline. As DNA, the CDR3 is TGCAGCGTTGAAGATCTTTACCCGGGACAGGGGGTGGAAACTGAAGCTTTCTTT. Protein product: CSVEDLYPGQGVETEAFF.

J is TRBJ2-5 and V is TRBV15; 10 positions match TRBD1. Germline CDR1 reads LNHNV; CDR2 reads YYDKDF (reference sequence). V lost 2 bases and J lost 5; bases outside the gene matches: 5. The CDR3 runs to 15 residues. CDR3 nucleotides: TGTGCCACCAGCAGACAGACGGGACAGGGGGAGACCCAGTACTTC. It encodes CATSRQTGQGETQYF. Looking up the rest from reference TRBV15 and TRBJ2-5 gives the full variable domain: DAMVIQNPRYQVTQFGKPVTLSCSQTLNHNVMYWYQQKSSQAPKLLFHYYDKDFNNEADTPDNFQSRRPNTSFCFLDIRSPGLGDTAMYLCATSRQTGQGETQYFGPGTRLLVL.

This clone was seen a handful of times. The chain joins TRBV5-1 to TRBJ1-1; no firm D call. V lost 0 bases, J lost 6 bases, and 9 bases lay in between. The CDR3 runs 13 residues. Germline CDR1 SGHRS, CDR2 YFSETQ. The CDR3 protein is CASSLAFTSEAFF. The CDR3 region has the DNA TGCGCCAGCAGCTTGGCCTTTACTTCTGAAGCTTTCTTT.

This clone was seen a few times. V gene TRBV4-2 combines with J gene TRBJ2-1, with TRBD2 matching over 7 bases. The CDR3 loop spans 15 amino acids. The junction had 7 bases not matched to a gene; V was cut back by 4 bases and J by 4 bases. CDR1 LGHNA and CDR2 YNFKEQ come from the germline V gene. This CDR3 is CASSPVAGGYNEQFF. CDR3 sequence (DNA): TGTGCCAGCAGCCCAGTAGCGGGTGGTTACAATGAGCAGTTCTTC.

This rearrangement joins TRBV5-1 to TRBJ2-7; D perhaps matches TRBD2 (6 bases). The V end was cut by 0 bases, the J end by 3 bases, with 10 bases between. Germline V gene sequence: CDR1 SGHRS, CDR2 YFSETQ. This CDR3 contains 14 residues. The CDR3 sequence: CASSLAGEFYEQYF. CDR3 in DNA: TGCGCCAGCAGCTTGGCGGGGGAGTTCTACGAGCAGTACTTC.

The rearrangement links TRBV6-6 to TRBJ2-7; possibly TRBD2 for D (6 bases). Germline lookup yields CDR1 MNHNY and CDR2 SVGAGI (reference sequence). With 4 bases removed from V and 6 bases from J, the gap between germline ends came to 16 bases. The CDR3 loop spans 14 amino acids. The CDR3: CASSSRLVGGEQYF. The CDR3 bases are TGTGCCAGCAGTTCCCGGTTGGTGGGGGGCGAGCAGTACTTC.

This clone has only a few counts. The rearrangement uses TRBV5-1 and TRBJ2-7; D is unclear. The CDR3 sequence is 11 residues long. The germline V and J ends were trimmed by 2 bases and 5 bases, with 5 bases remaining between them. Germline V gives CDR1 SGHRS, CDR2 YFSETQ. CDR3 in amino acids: CASSFGDEQYF. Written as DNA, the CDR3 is TGCGCCAGCAGCTTCGGTGACGAGCAGTACTTC.

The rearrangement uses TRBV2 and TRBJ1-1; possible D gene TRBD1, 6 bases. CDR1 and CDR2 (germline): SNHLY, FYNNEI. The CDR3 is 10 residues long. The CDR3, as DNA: TGTGCGGGACAAGAACTGAAAGCTTTCTTT. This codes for CAGQELKAFF.

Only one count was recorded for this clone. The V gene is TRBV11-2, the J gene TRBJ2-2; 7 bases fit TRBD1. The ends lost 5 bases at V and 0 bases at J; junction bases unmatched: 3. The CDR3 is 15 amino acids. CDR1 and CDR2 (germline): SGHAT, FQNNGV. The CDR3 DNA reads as TGTGCCAGCAGCCCCAGGGGGTCGAACACCGGGGAGCTGTTTTTT. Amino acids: CASSPRGSNTGELFF.

The CDR3 nucleotides are TGCAGTGCTAGCTCTGTCAGTGGCTACACCTTC. It is translated as CSASSVSGYTF. The rearrangement uses TRBV20-1 and TRBJ1-2; D is uncertain. The germline V gene encodes CDR1 DFQATT and CDR2 SNEGSKA (reference sequence). This CDR3 region has 11 residues. Trimming removed 3 bases at V and 7 bases at J, with 9 bases between.

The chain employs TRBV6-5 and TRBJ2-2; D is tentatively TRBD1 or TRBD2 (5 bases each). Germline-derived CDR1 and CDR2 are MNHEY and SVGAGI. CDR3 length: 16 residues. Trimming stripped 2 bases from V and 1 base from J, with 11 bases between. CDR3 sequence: CASSYVGTVNTGELFF. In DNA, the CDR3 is TGTGCCAGCAGTTACGTCGGGACGGTGAACACCGGGGAGCTGTTTTTT.

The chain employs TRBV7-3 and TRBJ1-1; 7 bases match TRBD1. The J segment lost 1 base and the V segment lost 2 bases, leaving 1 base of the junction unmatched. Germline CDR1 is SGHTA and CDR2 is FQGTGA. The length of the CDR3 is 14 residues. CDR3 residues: CASSLRQGNTEAFF. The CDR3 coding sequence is TGTGCCAGCAGCTTACGACAGGGGAACACTGAAGCTTTCTTT. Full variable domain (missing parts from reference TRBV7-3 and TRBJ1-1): GAGVSQTPSNKVTEKGKYVELRCDPISGHTALYWYRQSLGQGPEFLIYFQGTGAADDSGLPNDRFFAVRPEGSVSTLKIQRTERGDSAVYLCASSLRQGNTEAFFGQGTRLTVV.

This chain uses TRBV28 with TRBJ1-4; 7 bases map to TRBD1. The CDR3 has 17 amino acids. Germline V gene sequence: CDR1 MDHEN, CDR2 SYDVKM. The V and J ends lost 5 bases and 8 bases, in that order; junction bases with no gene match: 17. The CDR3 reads CASSPQTGPGQREKLFF. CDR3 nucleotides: TGTGCCAGCAGTCCTCAAACCGGCCCGGGACAGCGGGAAAAACTGTTTTTT.

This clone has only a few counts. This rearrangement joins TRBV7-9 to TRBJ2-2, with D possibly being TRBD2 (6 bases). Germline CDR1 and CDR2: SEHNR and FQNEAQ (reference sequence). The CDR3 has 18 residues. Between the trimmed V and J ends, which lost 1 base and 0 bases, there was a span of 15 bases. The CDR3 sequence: CASSLVLAVNTNTGELFF. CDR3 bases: TGTGCCAGCAGCTTAGTGTTAGCGGTTAACACGAACACCGGGGAGCTGTTTTTT.

In nucleotides, the CDR3 is TGCGCCAGCAGCTTGGATGCAGGAAACACTGAAGCTTTCTTT. This gives the protein CASSLDAGNTEAFF. This sequence joins TRBV5-1 and TRBJ1-1, with no clear D. The germline CDR1 and CDR2 sequences are SGHRS and YFSETQ. CDR3 size: 14 residues. Trimming took 0 bases from V and 2 from J, leaving 8 bases between them.

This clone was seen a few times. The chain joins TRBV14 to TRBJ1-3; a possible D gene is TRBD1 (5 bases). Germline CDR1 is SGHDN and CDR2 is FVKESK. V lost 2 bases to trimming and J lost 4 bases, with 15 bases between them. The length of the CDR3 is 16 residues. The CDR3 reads CASSQLDKNRGNTIYF. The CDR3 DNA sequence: TGTGCCAGCAGCCAATTGGACAAAAACAGAGGAAACACCATATATTTT. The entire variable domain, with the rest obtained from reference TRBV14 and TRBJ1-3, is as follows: EAGVTQFPSHSVIEKGQTVTLRCDPISGHDNLYWYRRVMGKEIKFLLHFVKESKQDESGMPNNRFLAERTGGTYSTLKVQPAELEDSGVYFCASSQLDKNRGNTIYFGEGSWLTVV.

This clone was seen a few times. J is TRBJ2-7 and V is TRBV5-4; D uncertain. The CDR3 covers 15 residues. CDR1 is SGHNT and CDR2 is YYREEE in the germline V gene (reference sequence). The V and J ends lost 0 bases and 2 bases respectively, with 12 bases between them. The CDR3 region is CASSLVVTEAYEQYF. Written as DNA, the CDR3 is TGTGCCAGCAGCTTGGTAGTGACGGAAGCCTACGAGCAGTACTTC.

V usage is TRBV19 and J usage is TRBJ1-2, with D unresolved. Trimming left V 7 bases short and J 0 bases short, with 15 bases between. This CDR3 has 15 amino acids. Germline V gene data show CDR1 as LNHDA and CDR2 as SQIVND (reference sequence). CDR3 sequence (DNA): TGTGCCAGTAATAAGGTGGGCATAGCTAACTATGGCTACACCTTC. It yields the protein CASNKVGIANYGYTF.